This T cell receptor (beta chain) was retrieved from a study of siplizumab effects on memory and regulatory T cells. Method: immunoSEQ multiplex PCR; TCRdb's copy keeps in-frame clones and lacks some. Of some 100,000 clones listed, less than 95% were seen once; the top ten hold roughly 1.3%. V was trimmed by 2 bases and J by 2 bases, leaving 16 bases between them. The CDR3 is 18 amino acids. From germline, CDR1 is SGHVS and CDR2 FQNEAQ. The sequence was collected from a human donor in good health. Sequenced: non-Treg CD4+ T cells sorted from blood. The chain employs TRBV7-8 and TRBJ2-6, with D possibly TRBD1 on 5 matching bases. The DNA for the CDR3 is TGTGCCAGCAGCTTACCCACCTGGGGCCGCACTGGGGCCAACGTCCTGACTTTC. This encodes CASSLPTWGRTGANVLTF.